These 5 T cell receptor beta chains were all obtained from the same sample, sequenced in a study of Graves' ophthalmopathy and Graves' hyperthyroidism. Amplified TCR beta CDR3 regions were obtained using RNA transcripts as template. The authors performed first-round RT-PCR with HTBI primers and then a second-round multiplex PCR. One entry per CDR3 protein, called by TCRdb with MiXCR from the multiplex PCR reads. The sample holds about 550,000 distinct CDR3 sequences; just under 40% are singletons and the top ten take 3.5% to 5%. Sequencing was carried out using peripheral blood or thyroid tissue (not recorded which). The receptors come from an adult man with Graves' hyperthyroidism.

This clonotype was counted ten times or more. The V gene is TRBV25-1, the J gene TRBJ2-2; D unclear. Germline-derived CDR1 and CDR2 are MGHDK and SYGVNS. Trimming stripped 5 bases from V and 5 bases from J, with 6 bases between. This CDR3 has 12 amino acids. The CDR3 region has the DNA TGTGCCAGCAGTTCATTGACCGGGGAGCTGTTTTTT. This gives the protein CASSSLTGELFF.

The gene calls are TRBV29-1 and TRBJ1-2, with 9 bases identical to TRBD1. With 4 bases clipped from V and 4 bases from J, the junction kept 10 bases outside the gene matches. This CDR3 spans 15 amino acids. The germline V gene encodes CDR1 SQVTM and CDR2 ANQGSEA. In DNA form, the CDR3 reads TGCAGCGTTGCGTATCCGGGACAGGGTGGCTATGGCTACACCTTC. Encoded protein: CSVAYPGQGGYGYTF.

The chain has TRBV12-3 or TRBV12-4 and TRBJ1-1; D is uncertain. V was clipped by 3 bases and J by 3 bases, with 14 bases between them. This CDR3 contains 15 residues. In DNA, the CDR3 is TGTGCCAGCAGTTTGATAGGTAGGGTAGACACTGAAGCTTTCTTT. It translates to CASSLIGRVDTEAFF.

Many counts were recorded for this clonotype. One end of the junction is discordant with germline, which a read error may explain. The rearrangement uses TRBV12-3 or TRBV12-4 and TRBJ1-2; D is possibly TRBD1 (5 bases). CDR3 length equals 11 residues. DNA for the CDR3: TGTGCCAGCAGTAACAGGCCCGGGCCCAAATTC. Translation: CASSNRPGPKF.

This clonotype was seen once. This could be a read error, since a much larger clone is one nucleotide away. The genes are TRBV6-1 and TRBJ1-5; 7 bases are a match to TRBD1. Germline V gene sequence: CDR1 MNHNS, CDR2 SASEGT. The CDR3 extends over 16 amino acids. The CDR3 DNA follows: TGTGCCAGCGGTGACCAGACAGGGAGGGCGAATCAGCCCCAGCATTTT. This gives the protein CASGDQTGRANQPQHF.